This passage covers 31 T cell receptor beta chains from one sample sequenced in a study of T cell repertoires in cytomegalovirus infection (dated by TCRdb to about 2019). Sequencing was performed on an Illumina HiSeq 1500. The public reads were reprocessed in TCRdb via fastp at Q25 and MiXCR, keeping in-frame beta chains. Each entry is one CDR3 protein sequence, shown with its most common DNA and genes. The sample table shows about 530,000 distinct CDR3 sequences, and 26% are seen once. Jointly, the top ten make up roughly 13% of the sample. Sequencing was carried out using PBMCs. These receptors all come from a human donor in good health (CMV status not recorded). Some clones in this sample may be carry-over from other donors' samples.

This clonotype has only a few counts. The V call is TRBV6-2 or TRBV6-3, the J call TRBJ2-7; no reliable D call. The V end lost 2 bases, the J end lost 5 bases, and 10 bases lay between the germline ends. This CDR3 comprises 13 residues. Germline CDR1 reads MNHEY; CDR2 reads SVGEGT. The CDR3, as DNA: TGTGCCAGCAGTTACCGCCTTCTCGACGAGCAGTACTTC. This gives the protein CASSYRLLDEQYF.

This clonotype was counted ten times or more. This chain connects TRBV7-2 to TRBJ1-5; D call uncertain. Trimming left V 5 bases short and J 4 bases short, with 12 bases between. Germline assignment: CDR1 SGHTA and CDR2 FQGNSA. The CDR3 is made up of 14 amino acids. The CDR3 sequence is CASSLGRRNQPQHF. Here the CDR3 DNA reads TGTGCCAGCAGCCTAGGGAGAAGAAATCAGCCCCAGCATTTT.

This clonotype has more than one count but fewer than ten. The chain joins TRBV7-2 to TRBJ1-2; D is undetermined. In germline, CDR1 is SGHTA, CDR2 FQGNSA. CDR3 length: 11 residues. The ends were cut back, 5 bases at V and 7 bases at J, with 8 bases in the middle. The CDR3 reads CASSGKIGYTF. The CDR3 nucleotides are TGTGCCAGCAGCGGGAAGATTGGCTACACCTTC.

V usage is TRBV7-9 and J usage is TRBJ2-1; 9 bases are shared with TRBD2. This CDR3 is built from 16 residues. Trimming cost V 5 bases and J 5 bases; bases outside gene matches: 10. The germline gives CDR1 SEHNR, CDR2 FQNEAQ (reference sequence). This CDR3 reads CASSTSRLAVHNEQFF. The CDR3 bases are TGTGCCAGCAGCACGTCGAGACTAGCGGTCCACAATGAGCAGTTCTTC.

The CDR3 DNA is TGCAGTGCTAGAGTCCTACTAGGAAAACTTGAGCAGTTCTTC. It is translated as CSARVLLGKLEQFF. The chain recombines TRBV20-1 with TRBJ2-1; D is possibly TRBD2 (5 bases). Trimming pared 1 base from V and 9 bases from J, leaving 16 bases between. This CDR3 spans 14 amino acids. Per the germline V gene, CDR1 is DFQATT and CDR2 is SNEGSKA (reference sequence).

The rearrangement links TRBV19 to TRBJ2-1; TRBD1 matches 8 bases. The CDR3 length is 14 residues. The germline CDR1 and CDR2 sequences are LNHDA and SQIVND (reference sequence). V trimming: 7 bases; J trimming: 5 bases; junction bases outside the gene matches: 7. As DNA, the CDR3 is TGTGCCAGTACAACCCGGACAGGGAACAATGAGCAGTTCTTC. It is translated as CASTTRTGNNEQFF.

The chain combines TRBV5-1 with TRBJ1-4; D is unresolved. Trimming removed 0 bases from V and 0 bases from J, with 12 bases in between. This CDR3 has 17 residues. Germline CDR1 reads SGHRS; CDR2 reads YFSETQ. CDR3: CASSLEAGPATNEKLFF. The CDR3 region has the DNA TGCGCCAGCAGCTTGGAAGCAGGACCTGCAACTAATGAAAAACTGTTTTTT.

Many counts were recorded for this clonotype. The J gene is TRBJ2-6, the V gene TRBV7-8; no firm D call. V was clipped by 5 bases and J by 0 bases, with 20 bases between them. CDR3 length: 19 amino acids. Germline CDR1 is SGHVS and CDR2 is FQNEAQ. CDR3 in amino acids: CASSLFQHLKTSGANVLTF. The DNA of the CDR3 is TGTGCCAGCAGCCTCTTTCAACACCTGAAGACCTCTGGGGCCAACGTCCTGACTTTC.

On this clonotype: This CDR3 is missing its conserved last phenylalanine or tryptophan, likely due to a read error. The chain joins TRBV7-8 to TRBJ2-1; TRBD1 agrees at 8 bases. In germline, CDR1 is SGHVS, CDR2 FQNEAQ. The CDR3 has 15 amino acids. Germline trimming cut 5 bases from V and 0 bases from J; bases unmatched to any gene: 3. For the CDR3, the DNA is TGTGCCAGCAGCCCAGGGGGCCTCTCCTACAATGAGCAGTTCCTC. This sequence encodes CASSPGGLSYNEQFL.

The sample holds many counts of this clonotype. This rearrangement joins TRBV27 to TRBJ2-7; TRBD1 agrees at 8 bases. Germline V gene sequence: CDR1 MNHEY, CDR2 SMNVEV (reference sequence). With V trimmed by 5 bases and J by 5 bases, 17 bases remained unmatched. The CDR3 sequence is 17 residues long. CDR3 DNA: TGTGCCAGCAGTCCTTCCTCGGGACAGGTCAACGAGGACGAGCAGTACGTC. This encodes CASSPSSGQVNEDEQYV.

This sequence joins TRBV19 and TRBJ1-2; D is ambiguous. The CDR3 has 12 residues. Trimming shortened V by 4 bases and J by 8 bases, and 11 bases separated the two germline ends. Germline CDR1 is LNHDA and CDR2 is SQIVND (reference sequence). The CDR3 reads CASSNNRGGYTF. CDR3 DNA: TGTGCCAGTAGTAACAACCGTGGCGGCTACACCTTC.

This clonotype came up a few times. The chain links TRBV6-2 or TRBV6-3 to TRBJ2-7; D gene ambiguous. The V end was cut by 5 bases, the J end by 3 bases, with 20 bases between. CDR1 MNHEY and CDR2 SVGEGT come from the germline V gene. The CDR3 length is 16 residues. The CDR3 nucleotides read TGTGCCAGCAGTCCGCATATCAGACCCTTACGCTACGAGCAGTACGTC. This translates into CASSPHIRPLRYEQYV.

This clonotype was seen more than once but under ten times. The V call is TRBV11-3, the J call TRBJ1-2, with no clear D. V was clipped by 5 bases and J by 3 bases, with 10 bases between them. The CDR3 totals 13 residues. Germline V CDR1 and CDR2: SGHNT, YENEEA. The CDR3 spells CASSPKVHYGYTF. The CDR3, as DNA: TGTGCCAGCAGCCCAAAGGTTCACTATGGCTACACCTTC.

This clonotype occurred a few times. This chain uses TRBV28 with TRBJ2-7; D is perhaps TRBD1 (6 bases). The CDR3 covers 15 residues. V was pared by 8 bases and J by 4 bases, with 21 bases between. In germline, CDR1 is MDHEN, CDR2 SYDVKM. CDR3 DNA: TGTGCCAGCGGAGGTCCCCCAGACAGGCCTTACGAGCAGTACTTC. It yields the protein CASGGPPDRPYEQYF.

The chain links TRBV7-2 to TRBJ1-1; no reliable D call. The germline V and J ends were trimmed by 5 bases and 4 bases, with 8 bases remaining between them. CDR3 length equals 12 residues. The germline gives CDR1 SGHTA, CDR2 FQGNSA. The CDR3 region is CASSPYGTEAFF. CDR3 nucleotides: TGTGCCAGCAGCCCCTATGGCACTGAAGCTTTCTTT. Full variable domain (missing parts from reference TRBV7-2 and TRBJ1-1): GAGVSQSPSNKVTEKGKDVELRCDPISGHTALYWYRQSLGQGLEFLIYFQGNSAPDKSGLPSDRFSAERTGGSVSTLTIQRTQQEDSAVYLCASSPYGTEAFFGQGTRLTVV.

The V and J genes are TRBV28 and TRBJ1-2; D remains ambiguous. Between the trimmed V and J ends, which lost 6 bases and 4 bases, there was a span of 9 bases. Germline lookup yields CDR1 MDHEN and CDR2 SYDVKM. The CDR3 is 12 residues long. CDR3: CASREQFYGYTF. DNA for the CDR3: TGTGCCAGCAGAGAACAGTTCTATGGCTACACCTTC.

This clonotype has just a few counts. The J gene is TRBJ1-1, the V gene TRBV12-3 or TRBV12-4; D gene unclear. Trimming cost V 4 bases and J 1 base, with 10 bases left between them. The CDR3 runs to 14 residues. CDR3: CASSSGTENTEAFF. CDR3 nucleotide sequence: TGTGCCAGCAGTTCAGGCACCGAGAACACTGAAGCTTTCTTT.

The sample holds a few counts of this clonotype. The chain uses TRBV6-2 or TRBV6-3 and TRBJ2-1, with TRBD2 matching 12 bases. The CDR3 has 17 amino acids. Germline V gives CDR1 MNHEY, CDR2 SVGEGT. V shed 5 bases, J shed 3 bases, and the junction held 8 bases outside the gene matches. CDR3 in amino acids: CASSRLVTSGSYNEQFF. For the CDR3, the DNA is TGTGCCAGCAGTAGACTGGTGACTAGCGGGAGCTACAATGAGCAGTTCTTC.

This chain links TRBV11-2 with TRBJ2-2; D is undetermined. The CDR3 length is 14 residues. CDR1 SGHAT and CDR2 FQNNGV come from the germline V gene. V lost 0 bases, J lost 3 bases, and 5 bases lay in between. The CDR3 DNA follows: TGTGCCAGCAGCTTAGAGATCCACACCGGGGAGCTGTTTTTT. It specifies CASSLEIHTGELFF.

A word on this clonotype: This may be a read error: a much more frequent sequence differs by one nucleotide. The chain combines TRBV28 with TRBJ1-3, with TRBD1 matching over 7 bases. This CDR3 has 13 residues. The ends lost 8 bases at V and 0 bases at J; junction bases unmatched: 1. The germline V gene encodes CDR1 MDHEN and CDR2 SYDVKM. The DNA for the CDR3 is TGTGCCAGCGGGACAGTCTCTGGAAACACCATATATTTT. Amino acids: CASGTVSGNTIYF.

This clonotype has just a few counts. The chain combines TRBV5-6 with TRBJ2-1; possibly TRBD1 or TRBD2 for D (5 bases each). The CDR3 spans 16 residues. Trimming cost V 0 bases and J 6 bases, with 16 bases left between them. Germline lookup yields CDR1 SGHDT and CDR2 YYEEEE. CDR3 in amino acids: CASSLALAGAGNEQFF. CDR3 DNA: TGTGCCAGCAGCTTGGCTTTGGCCGGGGCTGGCAATGAGCAGTTCTTC.

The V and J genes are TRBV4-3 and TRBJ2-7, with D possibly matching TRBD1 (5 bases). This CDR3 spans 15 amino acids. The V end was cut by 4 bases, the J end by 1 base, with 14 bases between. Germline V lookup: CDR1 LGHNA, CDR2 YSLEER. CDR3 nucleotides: TGCGCCAGCAGCCCTAGAGTACAGGAGTCCTACGAGCAGTACTTC. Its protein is CASSPRVQESYEQYF.

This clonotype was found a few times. CDR3 protein: CASSLAGRRRNEQFF. Here the CDR3 DNA reads TGTGCCAGCAGCTTAGCGGGTCGGCGTCGGAATGAGCAGTTCTTC. V gene TRBV7-2 combines with J gene TRBJ2-1, with unresolved D. The germline V and J ends were trimmed by 0 bases and 7 bases, with 13 bases remaining between them. The CDR3 length is 15 residues. Per the germline V gene, CDR1 is SGHTA and CDR2 is FQGNSA.

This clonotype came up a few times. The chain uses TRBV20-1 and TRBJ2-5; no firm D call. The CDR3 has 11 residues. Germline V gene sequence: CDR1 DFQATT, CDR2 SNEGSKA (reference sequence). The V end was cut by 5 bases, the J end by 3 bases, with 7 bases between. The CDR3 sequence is CSAGWEETQYF. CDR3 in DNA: TGCAGTGCTGGATGGGAAGAGACCCAGTACTTC.

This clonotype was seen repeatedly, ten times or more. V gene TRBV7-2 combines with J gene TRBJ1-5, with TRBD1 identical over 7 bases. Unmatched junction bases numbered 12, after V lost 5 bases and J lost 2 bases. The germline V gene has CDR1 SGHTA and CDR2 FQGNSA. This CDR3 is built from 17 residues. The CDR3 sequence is CASSHGVGTVGNQPQHF. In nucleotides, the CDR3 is TGTGCCAGCAGCCACGGGGTGGGGACAGTTGGCAATCAGCCCCAGCATTTT. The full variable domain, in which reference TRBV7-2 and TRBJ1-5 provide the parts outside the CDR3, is GAGVSQSPSNKVTEKGKDVELRCDPISGHTALYWYRQSLGQGLEFLIYFQGNSAPDKSGLPSDRFSAERTGGSVSTLTIQRTQQEDSAVYLCASSHGVGTVGNQPQHFGDGTRLSIL.

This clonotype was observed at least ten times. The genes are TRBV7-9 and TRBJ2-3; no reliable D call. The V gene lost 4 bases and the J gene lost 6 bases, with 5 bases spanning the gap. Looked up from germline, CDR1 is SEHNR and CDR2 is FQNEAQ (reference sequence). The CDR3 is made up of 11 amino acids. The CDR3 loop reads CASSSADTQYF. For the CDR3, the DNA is TGTGCCAGCAGCTCTGCGGATACGCAGTATTTT.

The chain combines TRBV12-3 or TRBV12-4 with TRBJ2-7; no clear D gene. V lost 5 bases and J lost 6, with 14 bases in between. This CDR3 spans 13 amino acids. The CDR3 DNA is TGTGCCAGCAGTGCCGTAGGACCCTCCGAGCAGTACTTC. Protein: CASSAVGPSEQYF.

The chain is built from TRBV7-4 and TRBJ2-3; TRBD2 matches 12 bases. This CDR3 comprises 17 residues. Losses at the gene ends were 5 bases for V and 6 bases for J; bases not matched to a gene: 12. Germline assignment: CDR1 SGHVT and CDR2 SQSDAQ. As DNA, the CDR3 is TGTGCCAGCAGCACCTGGATTTCGCTAGCGGGAGGGGATACGCAGTATTTT. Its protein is CASSTWISLAGGDTQYF.

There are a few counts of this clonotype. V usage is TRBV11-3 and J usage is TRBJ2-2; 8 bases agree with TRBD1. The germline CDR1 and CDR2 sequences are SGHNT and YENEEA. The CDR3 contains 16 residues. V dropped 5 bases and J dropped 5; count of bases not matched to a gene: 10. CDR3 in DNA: TGTGCCAGCAGCCCGACTGGACAGGGAAGAACCGGGGAGCTGTTTTTT. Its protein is CASSPTGQGRTGELFF.

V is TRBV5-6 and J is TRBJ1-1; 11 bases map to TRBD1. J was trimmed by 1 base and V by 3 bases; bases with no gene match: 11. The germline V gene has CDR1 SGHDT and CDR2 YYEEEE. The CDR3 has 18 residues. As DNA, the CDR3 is TGTGCCAGCAGCTCCGCGGGGACAGGGGGTAAGAAGAACACTGAAGCTTTCTTT. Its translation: CASSSAGTGGKKNTEAFF. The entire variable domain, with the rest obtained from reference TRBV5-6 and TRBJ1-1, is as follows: DAGVTQSPTHLIKTRGQQVTLRCSPKSGHDTVSWYQQALGQGPQFIFQYYEEEERQRGNFPDRFSGHQFPNYSSELNVNALLLGDSALYLCASSSAGTGGKKNTEAFFGQGTRLTVV.

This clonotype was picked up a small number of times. CDR3 bases: TGTGCCAGCAGTCTTTGGTTGGAGACCCAGTACTTC. Translated: CASSLWLETQYF. J is TRBJ2-5 and V is TRBV28; D unclear. This CDR3 is built from 12 residues. Germline CDR1 is MDHEN and CDR2 is SYDVKM. V lost 5 bases to trimming and J lost 5 bases, with 9 bases between them.